Below, 24 T cell receptor beta chains from the same sample are listed, as sequenced in a study of cytomegalovirus exposure and HLA in healthy donors. The PCR employed 60 Vbeta primers together with 13 Jbeta primers. Assay used: immunoSEQ multiplex PCR; TCRdb lists only in-frame clones, some missing. This sample has about 200,000 clones; roughly 77% occur once, and the top ten carry roughly 0.4%. The sample taken for sequencing was PBMCs. The origin of the receptors is a male donor in good health and CMV-seropositive.

This clone came up once. This chain connects TRBV19 to TRBJ1-2, with D perhaps TRBD1 (6 bases). Between the trimmed V and J ends, which lost 3 bases and 4 bases, there was a span of 9 bases. Germline V lookup: CDR1 LNHDA, CDR2 SQIVND (reference sequence). The CDR3 totals 13 residues. CDR3 in amino acids: CASSIRGSYGYTF. The CDR3 DNA follows: TGTGCCAGTAGTATCAGGGGAAGCTATGGCTACACCTTC.

This clone was counted a few times. This chain connects TRBV5-8 to TRBJ2-1, with 7 positions matching TRBD2. V lost 6 bases, J lost 9 bases, and 3 bases stayed unmatched. The CDR3 totals 11 residues. Germline CDR1 and CDR2: SGHTS and YDEGEE. In DNA, the CDR3 is TGTGCCAGCACCCGCGGGGGTGAGCAGTTCTTC. This encodes CASTRGGEQFF.

The rearrangement joins TRBV29-1 to TRBJ2-1; 13 bases match TRBD2. The germline V gene has CDR1 SQVTM and CDR2 ANQGSEA. The V gene end was trimmed by 5 bases and the J gene end by 2 bases; junction bases not matched to a gene: 9. The CDR3 is made up of 17 amino acids. The CDR3 sequence is CSVIDGLAGETYNEQFF. In DNA form, the CDR3 reads TGCAGCGTTATAGACGGACTAGCGGGAGAGACCTACAATGAGCAGTTCTTC.

The chain couples TRBV27 to TRBJ1-2, with 8 positions matching TRBD1. V shed 6 bases and J 3 bases; nucleotides not matched to a gene: 12. The CDR3 contains 16 residues. Germline V gene data show CDR1 as MNHEY and CDR2 as SMNVEV (reference sequence). The CDR3 coding sequence is TGTGCCAGCAGCCTTTTCGGACAGGGAGACCACTATGGCTACACCTTC. It specifies CASSLFGQGDHYGYTF.

The rearrangement uses TRBV6-5 and TRBJ2-3, with D tentatively TRBD2 (7 bases). The ends were cut back, 6 bases at V and 2 bases at J, with 9 bases in the middle. Germline V gene sequence: CDR1 MNHEY, CDR2 SVGAGI. This CDR3 comprises 13 residues. CDR3 loop: CASRGGATDTQYF. The CDR3 bases are TGTGCCAGCAGAGGGGGGGCCACAGATACGCAGTATTTT.

The chain links TRBV15 to TRBJ2-7; 7 bases fit TRBD1. The CDR3 has 12 residues. V gave up 8 bases and J gave up 1 base; unmatched junction bases: 2. CDR1 LNHNV and CDR2 YYDKDF come from the germline V gene (reference sequence). The CDR3 loop is CATWDRSYEQYF. The CDR3 nucleotides are TGTGCCACCTGGGACAGATCCTACGAGCAGTACTTC. Looking up the rest from reference TRBV15 and TRBJ2-7 gives the full variable domain: DAMVIQNPRYQVTQFGKPVTLSCSQTLNHNVMYWYQQKSSQAPKLLFHYYDKDFNNEADTPDNFQSRRPNTSFCFLDIRSPGLGDTAMYLCATWDRSYEQYFGPGTRLTVT.

The V call is TRBV5-1, the J call TRBJ2-2, with 8 bases that match TRBD1. Germline assignment: CDR1 SGHRS and CDR2 YFSETQ. This CDR3 is built from 14 residues. Unmatched junction bases numbered 2, after V lost 7 bases and J lost 0 bases. The CDR3 region is CASQGAPNTGELFF. The CDR3 nucleotides read TGCGCCAGCCAGGGGGCGCCGAACACCGGGGAGCTGTTTTTT. Looking up the rest from reference TRBV5-1 and TRBJ2-2 gives the full variable domain: KAGVTQTPRYLIKTRGQQVTLSCSPISGHRSVSWYQQTPGQGLQFLFEYFSETQRNKGNFPGRFSGRQFSNSRSEMNVSTLELGDSALYLCASQGAPNTGELFFGEGSRLTVL.

This clone was observed a few times. V gene TRBV18 combines with J gene TRBJ2-5, with D possibly being TRBD2 (6 bases). Germline-derived CDR1 and CDR2 are KGHSH and LQKENI. V dropped 2 bases and J dropped 5 bases, with 12 bases sitting between them. This CDR3 spans 14 amino acids. CDR3 region: CASSPFTSSETQYF. The CDR3 DNA is TGTGCCAGCTCACCATTTACTAGCTCGGAGACCCAGTACTTC.

The rearrangement joins TRBV4-1 to TRBJ2-2; D is unresolved. The CDR3 has 15 amino acids. The V gene's germline CDR1 is MGHRA and CDR2 YSYEKL. With 0 bases removed from V and 4 bases from J, the gap between germline ends came to 9 bases. CDR3 sequence (DNA): TGCGCCAGCAGCCAAGAACCGAGTGGCACCGGGGAGCTGTTTTTT. It codes for CASSQEPSGTGELFF.

This rearrangement joins TRBV5-1 to TRBJ2-5, with 9 bases matching TRBD2. CDR1 SGHRS and CDR2 YFSETQ come from the germline V gene. Trimming removed 2 bases from V and 4 bases from J; junction bases left unmatched: 15. The CDR3 has 18 amino acids. The CDR3 sequence: CASSFPWTSDRMGETQYF. CDR3 DNA sequence: TGCGCCAGCAGCTTCCCCTGGACTAGCGACCGAATGGGAGAGACCCAGTACTTC.

Only a few counts were recorded for this clone. V gene TRBV6-5 combines with J gene TRBJ2-6; weak D call: TRBD1 (6 bases). Trimming took off 4 bases at V and 4 bases at J, with 14 bases between the two ends. The CDR3 covers 16 residues. Germline loops: CDR1 MNHEY, CDR2 SVGAGI. This CDR3 reads CASSSQGYSGANVLTF. The DNA of the CDR3 is TGTGCCAGCAGTTCCCAGGGGTACTCCGGGGCCAACGTCCTGACTTTC.

The genes are TRBV6-5 and TRBJ2-7, with TRBD2 as a possible D gene (5 bases). Germline-derived CDR1 and CDR2 are MNHEY and SVGAGI. CDR3 size: 14 residues. V dropped 0 bases and J dropped 3 bases, with 9 bases sitting between them. DNA of the CDR3: TGTGCCAGCAGTTACTCTGGAGAGGGCTACGAGCAGTACTTC. This codes for CASSYSGEGYEQYF.

V and J are TRBV19 and TRBJ2-5; weak D call: TRBD2 (6 bases). Trimming left V 4 bases short and J 5 bases short, with 14 bases between. From germline, CDR1 is LNHDA and CDR2 SQIVND (reference sequence). CDR3 length equals 14 residues. Here the CDR3 reads CASSTTGRWETQYF. In DNA form, the CDR3 reads TGTGCCAGTAGTACCACCGGGAGATGGGAGACCCAGTACTTC.

This chain connects TRBV5-1 to TRBJ1-5; D gene ambiguous. Germline CDR1 is SGHRS and CDR2 is YFSETQ. Between the trimmed V and J ends, which lost 0 bases and 4 bases, there was a span of 8 bases. CDR3 size: 14 residues. CDR3 loop: CASSLDSTNQPQHF. The CDR3 region has the DNA TGCGCCAGCAGCTTGGACAGCACTAATCAGCCCCAGCATTTT.

The rearrangement joins TRBV11-2 to TRBJ2-6, with 7 bases fitting TRBD1. The junction had 9 bases not matched to a gene; V was cut back by 4 bases and J by 0 bases. Germline CDR1 SGHAT, CDR2 FQNNGV. The CDR3 runs 18 residues. This CDR3 is CASSSDRFPISGANVLTF. The CDR3 coding sequence is TGTGCCAGCAGCTCGGACAGGTTCCCAATCTCTGGGGCCAACGTCCTGACTTTC. Full variable domain (missing parts from reference TRBV11-2 and TRBJ2-6): EAGVAQSPRYKIIEKRQSVAFWCNPISGHATLYWYQQILGQGPKLLIQFQNNGVVDDSQLPKDRFSAERLKGVDSTLKIQPAKLEDSAVYLCASSSDRFPISGANVLTFGAGSRLTVL.

The chain is built from TRBV28 and TRBJ1-2; D perhaps matches TRBD1 (5 bases). This CDR3 has 13 residues. The germline V and J ends were trimmed by 2 bases and 8 bases, with 12 bases remaining between them. From germline, CDR1 is MDHEN and CDR2 SYDVKM. The CDR3 nucleotides are TGTGCCAGCAGTTTAAGCGGGGGGAAGGGCTACACCTTC. Its translation: CASSLSGGKGYTF.

The rearrangement links TRBV9 to TRBJ2-5, with a weak D call TRBD2 (6 bases). The closer fit of TRBJ2-7 to the DNA end suggests the J call may be wrong. Per germline, CDR1 SGDLS and CDR2 YYNGEE. CDR3 length: 14 residues. Here the CDR3 DNA reads TGTGCCAGCAGTAAGGGCGGGACCTCCTACGAGCAGTACTTC. This translates into CASSKGGTSYEQYF.

The chain links TRBV19 to TRBJ1-1, with D possibly being TRBD1 (5 bases). The length of the CDR3 is 14 residues. Trimming took 7 bases from V and 4 from J, leaving 16 bases between them. The germline V gene has CDR1 LNHDA and CDR2 SQIVND (reference sequence). For the CDR3, the DNA is TGTGCCAGTAAATTTGGACAATTGGGCACTGAAGCTTTCTTT. Protein sequence: CASKFGQLGTEAFF.

This clone showed up just once. The chain combines TRBV27 with TRBJ1-4, with TRBD1 matching 8 bases. Germline CDR1 reads MNHEY; CDR2 reads SMNVEV (reference sequence). Germline trimming cut 3 bases from V and 1 base from J; bases unmatched to any gene: 7. This CDR3 spans 17 amino acids. The CDR3 DNA is TGTGCCAGCAGTTTTTTGGGGACAGGCCTAACTAATGAAAAACTGTTTTTT. Its protein product is CASSFLGTGLTNEKLFF.

This sequence joins TRBV9 and TRBJ2-7, with 9 bases aligning to TRBD2. This CDR3 comprises 15 residues. Germline-derived CDR1 and CDR2 are SGDLS and YYNGEE. J lost 0 bases, V lost 0 bases, and 1 base had no gene match. The CDR3 reads CASSVATSGSYEQYF. The DNA of the CDR3 is TGTGCCAGCAGCGTAGCGACTAGCGGCTCCTACGAGCAGTACTTC.

This chain uses TRBV28 with TRBJ1-5; TRBD1 matches 7 bases. The CDR3 contains 15 residues. The V segment lost 2 bases and the J segment 4 bases; nucleotides outside the gene matches: 5. Germline CDR1 reads MDHEN; CDR2 reads SYDVKM. The CDR3 is CASSLNRGPNQPQHF. CDR3 nucleotides: TGTGCCAGCAGTTTAAACAGGGGCCCTAATCAGCCCCAGCATTTT. Full variable domain (remainder filled in from reference TRBV28 and TRBJ1-5): DVKVTQSSRYLVKRTGEKVFLECVQDMDHENMFWYRQDPGLGLRLIYFSYDVKMKEKGDIPEGYSVSREKKERFSLILESASTNQTSMYLCASSLNRGPNQPQHFGDGTRLSIL.

The V gene is TRBV28, the J gene TRBJ1-1; 10 nucleotides agree with TRBD1. The CDR3 sequence is 14 residues long. Germline-derived CDR1 and CDR2 are MDHEN and SYDVKM. The trim removed 8 bases at V and 11 bases at J, leaving 14 bases unmatched. CDR3 nucleotides: TGTGCCAGCGTAACATCGGGACAGGGGCGCGAGGCTTTCTTT. Amino acid sequence: CASVTSGQGREAFF.

The count of this clone is one. The chain is built from TRBV29-1 and TRBJ2-3, with 8 bases matching TRBD2. Germline CDR1 and CDR2: SQVTM and ANQGSEA. Losses at the gene ends were 6 bases for V and 1 base for J; bases not matched to a gene: 12. This CDR3 contains 16 residues. CDR3 region: CSVGGTSSFGTDTQYF. CDR3 bases: TGCAGCGTGGGAGGGACTAGTAGTTTCGGCACAGATACGCAGTATTTT.

This clone was counted once. V usage is TRBV7-2 and J usage is TRBJ2-2; D is uncertain. This CDR3 has 13 amino acids. CDR1 SGHTA and CDR2 FQGNSA come from the germline V gene. Trimming took 3 bases from V and 4 from J, leaving 6 bases between them. CDR3 bases: TGTGCCAGCAGCTTGTCTAGCACCGGGGAGCTGTTTTTT. Protein sequence: CASSLSSTGELFF.